The entry below describes one TCR beta chain. Its antigen is not identified. This record belongs to a study of cytomegalovirus exposure and HLA in healthy donors. Findings and limits, study-wide: Subsequent analysis found a tendency for first-cohort TCR clusters to co-occur within the 120 or so validation repertoires. As confirmed in vitro, a few CMV-associated chains were specific for CMV antigens.

Here immunoSEQ multiplex PCR was the method, and the copy in TCRdb shows in-frame clones only, minus some. The repertoire holds about 190,000 clones, roughly 80% seen once, with roughly 7% in the top ten. The study drew the donors from its roughly 130-subject validation cohort, separate from the approximately 700-subject first cohort. This clonotype originated in a man younger than 35 in good health and CMV-seropositive. The material sequenced was PBMCs.

The CDR3 here is CSVEGQGLTEAFF. The CDR3, as DNA: TGCAGCGTTGAAGGGCAGGGGCTCACTGAAGCTTTCTTT. The rearrangement uses TRBV29-1 and TRBJ1-1; D might be TRBD1 (6 bases). Per germline, CDR1 SQVTM and CDR2 ANQGSEA. The length of the CDR3 is 13 residues. V was cut by 1 base and J by 4 bases, with 10 bases left in between.